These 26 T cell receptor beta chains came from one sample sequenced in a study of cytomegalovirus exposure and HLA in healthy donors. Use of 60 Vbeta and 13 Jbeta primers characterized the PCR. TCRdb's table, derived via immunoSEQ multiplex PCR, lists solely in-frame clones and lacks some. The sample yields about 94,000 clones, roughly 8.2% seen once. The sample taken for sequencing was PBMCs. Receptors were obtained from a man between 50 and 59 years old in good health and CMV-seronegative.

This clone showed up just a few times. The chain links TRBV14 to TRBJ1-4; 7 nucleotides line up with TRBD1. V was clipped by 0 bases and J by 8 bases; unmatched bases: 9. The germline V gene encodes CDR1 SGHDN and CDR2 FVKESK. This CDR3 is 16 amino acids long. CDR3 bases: TGTGCCAGCAGCCAAGACCAATGGGGCAGGGGGGAAAAACTGTTTTTT. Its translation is CASSQDQWGRGEKLFF.

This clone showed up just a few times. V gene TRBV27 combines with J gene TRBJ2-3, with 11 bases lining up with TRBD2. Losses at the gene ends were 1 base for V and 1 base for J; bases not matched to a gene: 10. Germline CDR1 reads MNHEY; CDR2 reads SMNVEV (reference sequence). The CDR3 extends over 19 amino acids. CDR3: CASSLLGLADAEGTDTQYF. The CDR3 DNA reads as TGTGCCAGCAGTTTATTGGGACTAGCGGATGCGGAGGGCACAGATACGCAGTATTTT.

DNA of the CDR3: TGCGCCAGCAACTCGGGATTCACAGATACGCAGTATTTT. As protein: CASNSGFTDTQYF. The gene calls are TRBV10-2 and TRBJ2-3, with D tentatively TRBD2 (5 bases). Between the trimmed V and J ends, which lost 7 bases and 2 bases, there was a span of 10 bases. The CDR3 is 13 residues long. The germline CDR1 and CDR2 sequences are WSHSY and SAAADI.

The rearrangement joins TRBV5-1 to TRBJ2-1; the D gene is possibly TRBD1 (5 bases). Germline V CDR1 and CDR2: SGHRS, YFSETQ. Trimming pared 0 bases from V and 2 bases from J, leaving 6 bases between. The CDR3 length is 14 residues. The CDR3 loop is CASSLEGTYNEQFF. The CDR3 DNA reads TGCGCCAGCAGCTTGGAGGGGACCTACAATGAGCAGTTCTTC.

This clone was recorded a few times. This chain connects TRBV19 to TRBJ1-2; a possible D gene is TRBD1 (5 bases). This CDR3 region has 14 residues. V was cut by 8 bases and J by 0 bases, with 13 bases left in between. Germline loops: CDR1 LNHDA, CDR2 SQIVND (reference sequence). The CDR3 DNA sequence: TGTGCCAGTCGACAGCCCCCAGCTAACTATGGCTACACCTTC. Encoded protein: CASRQPPANYGYTF.

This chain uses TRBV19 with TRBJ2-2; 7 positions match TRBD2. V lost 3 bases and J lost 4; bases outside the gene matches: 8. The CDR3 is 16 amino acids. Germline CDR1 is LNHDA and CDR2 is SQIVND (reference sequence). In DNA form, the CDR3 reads TGTGCCAGTAGTATCCATAGCGGGCTCGGCACCGGGGAGCTGTTTTTT. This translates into CASSIHSGLGTGELFF.

The CDR3 nucleotides read TGTGCCAGCAGCTTGGAAGGGGTGTTCCCCGGGGAGCTGTTTTTT. Protein: CASSLEGVFPGELFF. V usage is TRBV5-4 and J usage is TRBJ2-2; a possible D gene is TRBD1 (5 bases). The CDR3 extends over 15 amino acids. Germline lookup yields CDR1 SGHNT and CDR2 YYREEE (reference sequence). Trimming pared 0 bases from V and 6 bases from J, leaving 12 bases between.

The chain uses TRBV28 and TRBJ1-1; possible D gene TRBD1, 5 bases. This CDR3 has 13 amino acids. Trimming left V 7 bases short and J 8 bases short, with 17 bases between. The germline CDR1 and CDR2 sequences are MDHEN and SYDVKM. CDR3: CASTDPMKGEAFF. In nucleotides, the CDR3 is TGTGCCAGCACCGACCCAATGAAGGGGGAAGCTTTCTTT. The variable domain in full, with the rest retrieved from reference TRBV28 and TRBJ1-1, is DVKVTQSSRYLVKRTGEKVFLECVQDMDHENMFWYRQDPGLGLRLIYFSYDVKMKEKGDIPEGYSVSREKKERFSLILESASTNQTSMYLCASTDPMKGEAFFGQGTRLTVV.

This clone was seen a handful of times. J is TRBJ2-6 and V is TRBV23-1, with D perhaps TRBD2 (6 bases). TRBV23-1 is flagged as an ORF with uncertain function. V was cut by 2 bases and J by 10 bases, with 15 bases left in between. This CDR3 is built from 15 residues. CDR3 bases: TGCGCCAGCAGTCAAAAGGGGCAGGGAGGAAACGTCCTGACTTTC. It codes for CASSQKGQGGNVLTF.

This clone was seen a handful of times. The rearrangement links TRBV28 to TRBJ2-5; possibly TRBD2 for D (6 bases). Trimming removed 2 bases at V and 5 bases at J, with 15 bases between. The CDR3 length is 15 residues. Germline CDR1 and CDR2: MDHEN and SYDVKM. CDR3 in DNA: TGTGCCAGCAGTTTAACCGGGAGATTGGAGGAGACCCAGTACTTC. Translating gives CASSLTGRLEETQYF.

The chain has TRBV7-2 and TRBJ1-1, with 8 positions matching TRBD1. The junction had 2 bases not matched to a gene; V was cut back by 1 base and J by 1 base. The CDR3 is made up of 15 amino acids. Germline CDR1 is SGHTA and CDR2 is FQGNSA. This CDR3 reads CASSLGDRRNTEAFF. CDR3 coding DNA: TGTGCCAGCAGCTTAGGGGACAGGAGGAACACTGAAGCTTTCTTT.

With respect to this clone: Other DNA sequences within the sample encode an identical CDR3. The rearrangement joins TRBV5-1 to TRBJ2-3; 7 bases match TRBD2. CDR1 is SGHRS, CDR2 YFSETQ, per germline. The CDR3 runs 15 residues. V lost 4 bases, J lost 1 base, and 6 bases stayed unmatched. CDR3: CASSRGRLGTDTQYF. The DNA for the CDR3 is TGCGCCAGCAGCCGCGGGAGACTAGGCACAGATACGCAGTATTTT.

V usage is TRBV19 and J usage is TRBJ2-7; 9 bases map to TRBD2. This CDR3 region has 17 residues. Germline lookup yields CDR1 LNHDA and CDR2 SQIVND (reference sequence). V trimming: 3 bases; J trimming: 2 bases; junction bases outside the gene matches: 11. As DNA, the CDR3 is TGTGCCAGTAGTATTGCCCTAGGAGCGGGGGGAACCTACGAGCAGTACTTC. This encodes CASSIALGAGGTYEQYF.

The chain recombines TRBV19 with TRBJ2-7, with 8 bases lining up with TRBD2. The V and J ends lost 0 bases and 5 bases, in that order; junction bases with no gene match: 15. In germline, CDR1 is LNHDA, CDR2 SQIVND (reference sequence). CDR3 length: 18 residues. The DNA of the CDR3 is TGTGCCAGTAGTATAGACGGGACTAGTAGAGCATATTCTCACGAGCAGTACTTC. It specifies CASSIDGTSRAYSHEQYF.

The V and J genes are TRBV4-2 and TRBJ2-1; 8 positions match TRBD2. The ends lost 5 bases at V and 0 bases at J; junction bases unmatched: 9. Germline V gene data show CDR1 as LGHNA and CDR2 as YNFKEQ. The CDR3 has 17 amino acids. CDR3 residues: CASSEYGSGSSYNEQFF. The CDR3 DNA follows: TGTGCCAGCAGCGAATATGGAAGCGGGAGCTCCTACAATGAGCAGTTCTTC.

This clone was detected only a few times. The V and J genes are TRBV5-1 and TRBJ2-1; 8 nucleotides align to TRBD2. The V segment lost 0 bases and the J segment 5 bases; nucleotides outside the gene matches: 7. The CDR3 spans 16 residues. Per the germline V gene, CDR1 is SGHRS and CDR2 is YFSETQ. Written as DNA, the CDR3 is TGCGCCAGCAGCTTGGGTCCTAGCGGGCTAAACAATGAGCAGTTCTTC. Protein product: CASSLGPSGLNNEQFF.

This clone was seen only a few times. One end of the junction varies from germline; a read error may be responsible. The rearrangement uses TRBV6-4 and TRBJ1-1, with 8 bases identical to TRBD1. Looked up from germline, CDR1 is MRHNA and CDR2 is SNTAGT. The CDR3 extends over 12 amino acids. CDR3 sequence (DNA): TGTGCCACCAGTGACAGGGGATCCAGAGCTTTCTTT. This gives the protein CATSDRGSRAFF.

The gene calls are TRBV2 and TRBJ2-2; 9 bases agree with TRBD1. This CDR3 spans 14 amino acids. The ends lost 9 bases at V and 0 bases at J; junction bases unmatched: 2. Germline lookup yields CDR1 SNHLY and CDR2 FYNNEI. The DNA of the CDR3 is TGTGCCAGTGGACAGGGGCCGAACACCGGGGAGCTGTTTTTT. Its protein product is CASGQGPNTGELFF.

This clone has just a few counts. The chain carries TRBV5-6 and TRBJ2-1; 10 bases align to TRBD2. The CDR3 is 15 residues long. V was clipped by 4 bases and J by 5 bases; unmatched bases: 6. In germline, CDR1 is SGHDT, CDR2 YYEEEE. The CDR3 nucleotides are TGTGCCAGCAGCCCGGGACTAGCGCTAGACAATGAGCAGTTCTTC. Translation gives CASSPGLALDNEQFF.

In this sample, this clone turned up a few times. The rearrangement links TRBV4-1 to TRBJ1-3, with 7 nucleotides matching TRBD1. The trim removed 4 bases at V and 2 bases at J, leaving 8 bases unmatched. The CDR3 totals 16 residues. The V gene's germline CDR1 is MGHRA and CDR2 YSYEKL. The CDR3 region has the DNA TGCGCCAGCAGCCTGCAACAGGGGTTCACTGGAAACACCATATATTTT. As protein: CASSLQQGFTGNTIYF.

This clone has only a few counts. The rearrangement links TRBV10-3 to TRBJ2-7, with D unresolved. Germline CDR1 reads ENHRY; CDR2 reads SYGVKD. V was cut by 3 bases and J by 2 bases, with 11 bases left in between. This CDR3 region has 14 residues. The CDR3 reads CAISEPGLTYEQYF. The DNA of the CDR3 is TGTGCCATCAGTGAACCGGGTCTGACCTACGAGCAGTACTTC.

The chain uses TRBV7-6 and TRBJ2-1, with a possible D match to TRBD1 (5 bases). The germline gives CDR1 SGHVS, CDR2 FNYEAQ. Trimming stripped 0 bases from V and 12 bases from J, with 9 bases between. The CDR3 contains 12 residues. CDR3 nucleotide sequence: TGTGCCAGCAGCTTAGCAACAGGCGCGCAGTTCTTC. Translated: CASSLATGAQFF.

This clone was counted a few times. The CDR3 bases are TGCGCCAGCAGGGGTGGACAGAACGAGCAGTACTTC. Amino acid sequence: CASRGGQNEQYF. The V and J genes are TRBV5-1 and TRBJ2-7, with D tentatively TRBD1 (6 bases). This CDR3 is 12 amino acids long. Trimming took off 5 bases at V and 5 bases at J, with 11 bases between the two ends. In germline, CDR1 is SGHRS, CDR2 YFSETQ.

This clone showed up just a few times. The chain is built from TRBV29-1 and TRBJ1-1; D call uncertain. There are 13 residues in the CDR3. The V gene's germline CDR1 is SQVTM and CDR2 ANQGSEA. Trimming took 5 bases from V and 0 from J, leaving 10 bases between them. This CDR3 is CSVRVEMNTEAFF. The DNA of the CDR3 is TGCAGCGTTCGGGTGGAAATGAACACTGAAGCTTTCTTT.

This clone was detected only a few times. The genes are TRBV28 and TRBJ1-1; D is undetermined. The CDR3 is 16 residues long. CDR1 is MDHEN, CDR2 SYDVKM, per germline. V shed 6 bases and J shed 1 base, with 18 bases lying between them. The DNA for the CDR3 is TGTGCCAGCAGCTATCGAGACTCCCTAGAGAACACTGAAGCTTTCTTT. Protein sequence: CASSYRDSLENTEAFF.

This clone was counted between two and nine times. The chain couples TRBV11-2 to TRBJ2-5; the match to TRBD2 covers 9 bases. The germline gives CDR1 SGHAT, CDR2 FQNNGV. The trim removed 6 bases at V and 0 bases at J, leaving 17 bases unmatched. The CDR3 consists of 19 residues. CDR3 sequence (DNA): TGTGCCAGCAGGTCCCCCTGGGAATATAGCGGGAGAGACCAAGAGACCCAGTACTTC. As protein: CASRSPWEYSGRDQETQYF.